The 3 T cell receptor beta chains below come from one sample, sequenced in a study of blood T cell repertoires in COVID-19 (dated by TCRdb to 2020 to 2022). Library generation was performed with the immunoSEQ multiplex PCR assay. TCRdb holds this immuneACCESS table with in-frame rearrangements only. Some clones are missing; in checked studies, unresolved V genes explain under half, and the rest has no known cause. The sample records 110,000 to 150,000 clones, 75% to 90% of which are singletons. The ten largest make up approximately 3.5% of the sample. Sequences were obtained from peripheral blood. These receptors were obtained from a man in his 70s who had recovered from COVID-19.

The V call is TRBV5-1, the J call TRBJ2-7; 9 nucleotides agree with TRBD1. Germline CDR1 SGHRS, CDR2 YFSETQ. The junction had 6 bases not matched to a gene; V was cut back by 3 bases and J by 2 bases. This CDR3 has 15 amino acids. The CDR3 DNA reads TGCGCCAGCAGCTCGGGGGACAGGGATACCTACGAGCAGTACTTC. Translating it yields CASSSGDRDTYEQYF.

The chain joins TRBV5-1 to TRBJ2-3; TRBD2 aligns across 7 bases. The germline CDR1 and CDR2 sequences are SGHRS and YFSETQ. There are 12 residues in the CDR3. J lost 5 bases, V lost 4 bases, and 1 base had no gene match. The CDR3 is CASSREGDTQYF. CDR3 coding DNA: TGCGCCAGCAGCAGGGAGGGAGATACGCAGTATTTT.

This chain links TRBV7-8 with TRBJ2-7; D remains unclear. Deletions cut 1 base from V and 2 bases from J, with 9 bases between. The CDR3 contains 14 residues. Germline-derived CDR1 and CDR2 are SGHVS and FQNEAQ. CDR3 amino acids: CASSLVQSTYEQYF. CDR3 bases: TGTGCCAGCAGCTTAGTCCAGTCGACCTACGAGCAGTACTTC. Full variable domain (remainder filled in from reference TRBV7-8 and TRBJ2-7): GAGVSQSPRYKVAKRGQDVALRCDPISGHVSLFWYQQALGQGPEFLTYFQNEAQLDKSGLPSDRFFAERPEGSVSTLKIQRTQQEDSAVYLCASSLVQSTYEQYFGPGTRLTVT.